Listed below are T cell receptor beta chains from one sample, sequenced in a study of T cell changes during pregnancy in multiple sclerosis. The repertoire was sequenced with immunoSEQ multiplex PCR; TCRdb's copy has only in-frame clones and lacks some. The sample holds just over 20,000 clones, around 90% seen once. The sequencing used CD8+ T cells from peripheral blood mononuclear cells, collected in the second trimester of pregnancy. Receptor source: a female donor in good health, enrolled as a control in a pregnancy study. Both conserved end residues are trimmed from each CDR3.

v_call,j_call,cdr3_length,cdr3_aa
TRBV25-1,TRBJ1-3,13,ASNGGEISGNTIY
TRBV29-1,TRBJ1-2,11,SVLTDRAYGYT
TRBV5-1,TRBJ1-1,12,ASSYSTGGGEAF
TRBV6-1,TRBJ2-3,14,ASSEWREGASDTQY
TRBV9,TRBJ2-1,13,ASSVADFSYNEQF
TRBV7-9,TRBJ2-1,10,ASSPDRDEQF
TRBV7-3,TRBJ2-1,15,ASSLNGEDSINNEQF
TRBV13,TRBJ1-1,13,ASSLAQGPNTEAF
TRBV18,TRBJ2-3,13,ASSRAGGDTDTQY
TRBV30,TRBJ2-2,11,AWSVGVYGELF
TRBV29-1,TRBJ2-1,9,SVVVRFEQF
TRBV9,TRBJ2-7,15,ASSVAPPGLASYEQY
TRBV29-1,TRBJ2-6,13,SVGRDYSGANVLT
TRBV15,TRBJ2-5,17,ATSRAAGGSGGFKETQY
TRBV9,TRBJ1-6,15,ASSEKGAGAYNSPLH
TRBV6-5,TRBJ1-2,12,ASRPAQGGYGYT
TRBV28,TRBJ2-3,13,ASSYWTSGTDTQY
TRBV6-4,TRBJ2-3,14,ASSDSTSGGADTQY
TRBV7-2,TRBJ2-5,12,ASSLVGDVETQY
TRBV11-3,TRBJ2-7,14,ASSPPISDLFYEQY
TRBV28,TRBJ1-2,11,ASSATENYGYT
TRBV6-1,TRBJ2-1,13,ASSEASGGYNEQF
TRBV6-4,TRBJ2-1,12,ASSDEETANEQF
TRBV7-2,TRBJ2-3,12,ASSSAGGTDTQY
TRBV30,TRBJ2-1,11,SLRDLSGNEQF
TRBV14,TRBJ2-7,12,ASSQGARGYEQY
TRBV27,TRBJ2-3,16,ASRPLAGGLLVTDTQY
TRBV7-9,TRBJ1-2,14,ASSPQTGTGGRGYT
TRBV19,TRBJ2-3,16,ASSPRVAGGFGEDTQY
TRBV12-2,TRBJ2-1,17,ASRLQTGGLSGSYNEQF
TRBV19,TRBJ1-6,14,ASSMWLGTPNSPLH
TRBV27,TRBJ2-5,13,ASSLSDRVQETQY
TRBV10-1,TRBJ2-3,11,ASLQGRTDTQY
TRBV28,TRBJ2-7,14,ASSQRQGGYGYEQY
TRBV6-5,TRBJ2-7,13,ASSVIGLAGSEQY
TRBV4-2,TRBJ2-5,13,ASSQVRGTQETQY
TRBV11-2,TRBJ2-1,14,ASSQIRGQGRNEQF
TRBV6-1,TRBJ1-1,14,ASSEYGGTGNTEAF
TRBV27,TRBJ2-7,14,ASSPSRDRGWWEQY
TRBV28,TRBJ1-1,12,ASSFRGANTEAF
TRBV29-1,TRBJ2-1,16,SVDAATLTGPHYNEQF
TRBV5-6,TRBJ1-3,15,ASSPPGQEYSGNTIY
TRBV19,TRBJ2-2,10,ASRTGAQELF